The 8 T cell receptor beta chains in this list originate from one sample, sequenced in a study of T-cell reconstitution after alpha-beta-depleted transplantation in children. Using unique molecular identifiers, the investigators prepared the TCRbeta library. Via MiXCR, TCRdb re-called the PCR reads, giving one row per CDR3 protein. The sample has some 600,000 distinct CDR3 sequences, approximately 13% seen once. The material was PBMCs, mostly from graft donor cells, obtained 360 days after TCRalphabeta/CD19-depleted stem cell transplant. These TCRs come from a male patient younger than 18 who had a stem cell transplant for acute myeloid leukemia, so the T cells may come from the graft donor.

Only a few counts were recorded for this clonotype. The rearrangement links TRBV10-3 to TRBJ2-1; TRBD2 matches 11 bases. This CDR3 contains 16 residues. Germline V gene sequence: CDR1 ENHRY, CDR2 SYGVKD. The ends lost 4 bases at V and 9 bases at J; junction bases unmatched: 11. The CDR3 DNA sequence: TGTGCCATCAGTGCAGATAGCGGGAGGGCTTTTGGTGAGCAGTTCTTC. Amino acid sequence: CAISADSGRAFGEQFF.

This clonotype was seen a few times. The chain links TRBV9 to TRBJ2-1; a possible D gene is TRBD2 (6 bases). The length of the CDR3 is 14 residues. V was clipped by 0 bases and J by 5 bases, with 9 bases between them. Per the germline V gene, CDR1 is SGDLS and CDR2 is YYNGEE. The CDR3 nucleotides are TGTGCCAGCAGCGTAGGCGGGGAACACAATGAGCAGTTCTTC. Its translation: CASSVGGEHNEQFF.

This clonotype came up many times. This chain uses TRBV14 with TRBJ2-2, with D perhaps TRBD1 (5 bases). With 0 bases removed from V and 3 bases from J, the gap between germline ends came to 17 bases. The CDR3 loop spans 18 amino acids. The germline CDR1 and CDR2 sequences are SGHDN and FVKESK. The chain's CDR3 is CASSQDQATDLYTGELFF. As DNA, the CDR3 is TGTGCCAGCAGCCAAGATCAAGCGACAGACTTGTACACCGGGGAGCTGTTTTTT.

This clonotype showed up many times. The gene calls are TRBV7-9 and TRBJ2-1; perhaps TRBD2 as D (5 bases). V was trimmed by 2 bases and J by 0 bases, leaving 5 bases between them. Germline loops: CDR1 SEHNR, CDR2 FQNEAQ (reference sequence). The CDR3 is 14 amino acids. Here the CDR3 DNA reads TGTGCCAGCAGCTTACGGGGCTCCTACAATGAGCAGTTCTTC. The encoded protein is CASSLRGSYNEQFF. The entire variable domain, with the rest obtained from reference TRBV7-9 and TRBJ2-1, is as follows: DTGVSQNPRHKITKRGQNVTFRCDPISEHNRLYWYRQTLGQGPEFLTYFQNEAQLEKSRLLSDRFSAERPKGSFSTLEIQRTEQGDSAMYLCASSLRGSYNEQFFGPGTRLTVL.

V usage is TRBV7-2 and J usage is TRBJ1-2, with a tentative D call TRBD1 (5 bases). The CDR3 extends over 13 amino acids. Deletions cut 4 bases from V and 1 base from J, with 7 bases between. Per germline, CDR1 SGHTA and CDR2 FQGNSA. The CDR3 spells CASSWGVNYGYTF. Written as DNA, the CDR3 is TGTGCCAGCAGCTGGGGGGTTAACTATGGCTACACCTTC.

This clonotype has just a few counts. The gene calls are TRBV2 and TRBJ2-5; TRBD2 matches at 8 bases. Trimming at V came to 7 bases and at J to 5 bases, leaving 6 bases not matched to a gene. The germline gives CDR1 SNHLY, CDR2 FYNNEI. This CDR3 has 13 amino acids. The CDR3 loop reads CASNREGRETQYF. CDR3 bases: TGTGCCAGCAACCGGGAGGGCCGGGAGACCCAGTACTTC.

The chain has TRBV29-1 and TRBJ2-5; D ambiguous. Trimming stripped 5 bases from V and 1 base from J, with 8 bases between. This CDR3 has 12 residues. The germline V gene has CDR1 SQVTM and CDR2 ANQGSEA. For the CDR3, the DNA is TGCAGCGTTCGTTACATCCAAGAGACCCAGTACTTC. This translates into CSVRYIQETQYF.

This clonotype was found many times. The J gene is TRBJ2-3, the V gene TRBV20-1, with D perhaps TRBD2 (6 bases). V lost 5 bases, J lost 4 bases, and 25 bases lay in between. The CDR3 is made up of 17 amino acids. Germline-derived CDR1 and CDR2 are DFQATT and SNEGSKA (reference sequence). The DNA of the CDR3 is TGCAGTGCTGGCCCCCTTGGTGGCGGACTAAGGGCAGATACGCAGTATTTT. Its translation: CSAGPLGGGLRADTQYF.